This TCR beta chain was recovered during a study of blood T cell repertoires in COVID-19. Study as a whole: Both acute and convalescent COVID-19 samples were obtained from the United States, Italy and Spain.

This CDR3 has 15 amino acids. The V gene's germline CDR1 is MNHEY and CDR2 SVGAGI. V was clipped by 3 bases and J by 5 bases; unmatched bases: 9. Sequencing was performed with immunoSEQ multiplex PCR; in TCRdb, only in-frame clones are kept and a portion is missing. The sample has over 200,000 clones, 70% to 80% seen once. A few counts support this clone. What was sequenced was peripheral blood. The J gene is TRBJ2-7, the V gene TRBV6-5; TRBD1 agrees at 8 bases. The receptor was derived from a woman aged 80 or over with acute or convalescent COVID-19. The CDR3 sequence is CASSYPGQGVDEQYF. Written as DNA, the CDR3 is TGTGCCAGCAGTTATCCCGGACAGGGAGTCGACGAGCAGTACTTC.